This T cell receptor beta chain was sequenced during a study of blood T cell repertoires in COVID-19. Profiling relied on immunoSEQ multiplex PCR, and the TCRdb table lists in-frame clones only, not all of them. Of approximately 400,000 clones listed, 90% to 95% are singletons. The TCR comes from a middle-aged woman who had been exposed to COVID-19. Sequenced sample: PBMCs or T cells enriched from blood (not recorded which).

The CDR3 here is CASSPGQPPETQYF. In nucleotides, the CDR3 is TGTGCCAGCTCACCCGGACAGCCCCCAGAGACCCAGTACTTC. The V call is TRBV18, the J call TRBJ2-5; D might be TRBD1 (6 bases). V was clipped by 3 bases and J by 4 bases, with 12 bases between them. Germline V gives CDR1 KGHSH, CDR2 LQKENI. This CDR3 has 14 amino acids.